This T cell receptor beta chain was identified in a study of regulatory T cells in long-lasting Graves disease. This CDR3 is 15 amino acids long. The germline V and J ends were trimmed by 0 bases and 4 bases, with 12 bases remaining between them. Germline V gene lookup returns CDR1 LNHNV and CDR2 YYDKDF (reference sequence). CDR3-region Arm-PCR and iRepertoire HTBI primers produced the TCR beta libraries. TCRdb called the multiplex PCR reads again in MiXCR, with one record for every CDR3 protein. The table has a few hundred thousand distinct CDR3 sequences, approximately 15% seen once. Documented time point: newly diagnosed GD, antithyroid drugs for less than 3 months. The TCR library used RNA extracted from PBMCs. Separately, the same data were catalogued under a study of T cells in Graves' hyperthyroidism and ophthalmopathy.

The receptor comes from a man aged 35 to 55 with Graves disease. This chain joins TRBV15 and TRBJ1-2; D remains unclear. The sequencing here drew on peripheral blood mononuclear cells (PBMCs), taken at new diagnosis, from a patient treated with antithyroid drugs. DNA of the CDR3: TGTGCCACCAGCAGAGATTTAGTCAACCTCTATGGCTACACCTTC. It translates to CATSRDLVNLYGYTF.